The 10 T cell receptor beta chains presented below share a single source sample, sequenced in a study of blood T cell repertoires in COVID-19. Assay: immunoSEQ multiplex PCR; the TCRdb copy retains only in-frame clones and omits some. The sample lists 150,000 to 200,000 clones; approximately 85% were seen once. The sample was peripheral blood. Receptor source: a man in his sixties with active or convalescent COVID-19.

The chain carries TRBV29-1 and TRBJ1-3; TRBD1 agrees at 8 bases. V lost 5 bases and J lost 5; bases outside the gene matches: 5. The germline CDR1 and CDR2 sequences are SQVTM and ANQGSEA. The CDR3 is made up of 13 amino acids. CDR3 coding DNA: TGCAGCGTTATCGACAGGGGTAGAAACACCATATATTTT. This gives the protein CSVIDRGRNTIYF.

CDR3 region: CSASTSGSADTQYF. The CDR3 nucleotides are TGCAGTGCCAGTACTAGCGGGAGTGCAGATACGCAGTATTTT. This chain links TRBV20-1 with TRBJ2-3; 11 bases map to TRBD2. Germline V gene data show CDR1 as DFQATT and CDR2 as SNEGSKA (reference sequence). The CDR3 loop spans 14 amino acids. With 6 bases clipped from V and 4 bases from J, the junction kept 6 bases outside the gene matches.

The genes are TRBV7-2 and TRBJ2-5; perhaps TRBD2 as D (6 bases). Looked up from germline, CDR1 is SGHTA and CDR2 is FQGNSA. V was clipped by 5 bases and J by 5 bases, with 15 bases between them. The CDR3 contains 14 residues. The CDR3 nucleotides read TGTGCCAGCAGCCCGTGGGACGGAGGGGAGACCCAGTACTTC. This gives the protein CASSPWDGGETQYF.

This clone has only a few counts. The V call is TRBV19, the J call TRBJ1-1; D gene ambiguous. From germline, CDR1 is LNHDA and CDR2 SQIVND (reference sequence). This CDR3 comprises 15 residues. Trimming stripped 5 bases from V and 0 bases from J, with 13 bases between. For the CDR3, the DNA is TGTGCCAGTAGTGGGAGCAGAAGCATGAACACTGAAGCTTTCTTT. Translating gives CASSGSRSMNTEAFF.

This clone has only a few counts. The rearrangement joins TRBV4-1 to TRBJ2-7, with TRBD2 matching over 13 bases. V lost 4 bases and J lost 7; bases outside the gene matches: 7. The germline V gene has CDR1 MGHRA and CDR2 YSYEKL. The CDR3 totals 15 residues. CDR3 sequence: CASSPTSGGLSEQYF. The CDR3 DNA is TGCGCCAGCAGCCCGACTAGCGGGGGGTTATCTGAGCAGTACTTC.

The rearrangement uses TRBV29-1 and TRBJ1-4; 11 bases line up with TRBD1. The V and J ends lost 0 bases and 7 bases, in that order; junction bases with no gene match: 1. This CDR3 has 14 residues. From germline, CDR1 is SQVTM and CDR2 ANQGSEA. CDR3 amino acids: CSVEDGTGGEKLFF. The CDR3 DNA is TGCAGCGTTGAAGATGGGACAGGGGGTGAAAAACTGTTTTTT.

This chain joins TRBV5-4 and TRBJ2-2; 9 bases align to TRBD2. The CDR3 contains 16 residues. Trimming cost V 0 bases and J 1 base; bases outside gene matches: 1. The germline gives CDR1 SGHNT, CDR2 YYREEE (reference sequence). The chain's CDR3 is CASSLATSGNTGELFF. Here the CDR3 DNA reads TGTGCCAGCAGCTTGGCGACTAGCGGGAACACCGGGGAGCTGTTTTTT.

The rearrangement uses TRBV11-2 and TRBJ2-5; the match to TRBD2 covers 13 bases. CDR1 and CDR2 (germline): SGHAT, FQNNGV. Losses at the gene ends were 2 bases for V and 5 bases for J; bases not matched to a gene: 5. The CDR3 extends over 16 amino acids. The CDR3 DNA reads TGTGCCAGCAGCTTAACTAGCGGGAGGGCCATGGAGACCCAGTACTTC. Encoded protein: CASSLTSGRAMETQYF.

J is TRBJ2-3 and V is TRBV5-1; 14 bases fit TRBD2. V was clipped by 4 bases and J by 0 bases; unmatched bases: 4. Germline CDR1 reads SGHRS; CDR2 reads YFSETQ. CDR3 length: 17 amino acids. CDR3 in amino acids: CASSARLAGGSTDTQYF. As DNA, the CDR3 is TGCGCCAGCAGCGCCCGACTAGCGGGGGGGAGCACAGATACGCAGTATTTT.

This clone was counted a single time. The sample carries other DNA sequences with the same CDR3. This chain connects TRBV6-5 to TRBJ1-5, with D perhaps TRBD1 (6 bases). Per germline, CDR1 MNHEY and CDR2 SVGAGI. V gave up 5 bases and J gave up 4 bases, with 9 bases separating them. The CDR3 covers 13 residues. The CDR3 is CASSLRGNQPQHF. DNA of the CDR3: TGTGCCAGCAGTCTGAGGGGGAATCAGCCCCAGCATTTT.